This T cell receptor (beta chain) was sequenced for a study of shared clonotypes between healthy human individuals. CDR1 and CDR2 from the germline V gene are LNHDA and SQIVND (reference sequence). This CDR3 region has 13 residues. Trimming took 2 bases from V and 4 from J, leaving 8 bases between them. Terminally differentiated effector memory CD45RA+ cells were left out of the naive CD8 fraction, which was CD45RO-negative and positively selected for CCR7. Method: immunoSEQ multiplex PCR; TCRdb's copy keeps in-frame clones and lacks some. The table shows 560,000 or so clones, with around 96% occurring only once.

Material for sequencing was naive CD8+ T cells sorted from blood. This receptor was taken from a woman aged 30 to 39 in good health. J is TRBJ1-1 and V is TRBV19; unclear D gene. CDR3 loop: CASSIHGFTEAFF. Written as DNA, the CDR3 is TGTGCCAGTAGTATACATGGGTTCACTGAAGCTTTCTTT.